These T cell receptor beta chains were read from a single sample in a study of blood T cells in healthy people across ages. Each CDR3 protein gets one entry after TCRdb re-called the 5' RACE reads with MiXCR. This table has over 950,000 distinct CDR3 sequences, about two fifths appearing once. Sequencing used blood. The receptors shown here come from a man between 18 and 29 years old in good health. Both conserved end residues are part of each CDR3. The D gene is left open where the match is weak. Expanded clones get a size class; other rows say once, few or many, or leave the size out.

TRBJ2-3	TRBD1	TRBV7-9	once	TGTGCCAGCAGCCCCGGGACAGCCACTTTTCGGGATACGCAGTATTTT	CASSPGTATFRDTQYF
TRBJ2-1	-	TRBV29-1	-	TGCAGCGCTGCAGTCGCAGACGAAGCCAATGAGCAGTTCTTC	CSAAVADEANEQFF
TRBJ2-3	TRBD1	TRBV6-5	-	TGTGCCAGCAGTTACGGTTTTCGGGACAGGACGAGGAACACAGATACGCAGTATTTT	CASSYGFRDRTRNTDTQYF
TRBJ1-4	-	TRBV20-1	few	TGCAGTGCTAGAGATATACGGGGGAATGAAAAACTGTTTTTT	CSARDIRGNEKLFF
TRBJ2-1	TRBD1	TRBV12-5	few	TGTGCTAGTGGACACGCTAAAAAGGACAGGGGTTCCTACAATGAGCAGTTCTTC	CASGHAKKDRGSYNEQFF
TRBJ1-2	-	TRBV29-1	-	TGCAGCGTTGAAGATCGTTTGGCCAACTATGGCTACACCTTC	CSVEDRLANYGYTF
TRBJ2-3	TRBD2	TRBV6-2/TRBV6-3	many	TGTGCCAGCCGTACTAGCGGGAGCACAGATACGCAGTATTTT	CASRTSGSTDTQYF
TRBJ2-1	-	TRBV9	-	TGTGCCAGCAGCCTGACCTCCGGGATCTCGTCTGAGCAGTTCTTC	CASSLTSGISSEQFF
TRBJ1-2	-	TRBV6-5	-	TGTGCCAGCAACCGCGCCGACAGGAACTATGGCTACACCTTC	CASNRADRNYGYTF
TRBJ2-2	-	TRBV5-1	-	TGCGCCAGCAGTCTTATACAAGAGGGGACCGGGGAGCTGTTTTTT	CASSLIQEGTGELFF
TRBJ1-1	-	TRBV6-1	-	TGTGCCAGCAGTGAAGGGGACCAGAACACTGAAGCTTTCTTT	CASSEGDQNTEAFF
TRBJ2-3	TRBD1	TRBV3-1	-	TGTGCCAGCAGCCCGACAGGGTTCTCAGATACGCAGTATTTT	CASSPTGFSDTQYF
TRBJ1-2	-	TRBV20-1	-	TGCAGTGCTAGGACGGGGTACCCATTTCTGGACTATGGCTACACCTTC	CSARTGYPFLDYGYTF